The 9 T cell receptor beta chains below all came from one sample that was sequenced in a study of blood T cell repertoires in COVID-19. TCRdb's table, derived via immunoSEQ multiplex PCR, lists solely in-frame clones and lacks some. The top ten clones hold roughly 30% of a sample with tens of thousands of clones, about nine tenths of them seen once. Sequenced input: peripheral blood. Receptor source: a woman older than 75 with active or convalescent COVID-19.

The V call is TRBV7-2, the J call TRBJ1-5; D gene unclear. This CDR3 contains 15 residues. CDR1 and CDR2 (germline): SGHTA, FQGNSA. V was shortened by 1 base and J by 0 bases, with 7 bases between the two germline ends. CDR3 sequence reads: CASSLVQNSNQPQHF. CDR3 nucleotides: TGTGCCAGCAGCTTAGTTCAAAATAGCAATCAGCCCCAGCATTTT.

This clone was seen a handful of times. The V gene is TRBV4-3, the J gene TRBJ2-1; 7 nucleotides match TRBD2. V lost 0 bases and J lost 3; bases outside the gene matches: 8. The CDR3 loop spans 17 amino acids. Germline CDR1 LGHNA, CDR2 YSLEER. The CDR3 DNA sequence: TGCGCCAGCAGCCAAGATCGATCAGCGGGGTACTACAATGAGCAGTTCTTC. Its protein product is CASSQDRSAGYYNEQFF.

This CDR3 is CASSEAWSEQFF. In DNA form, the CDR3 reads TGTGCCAGTAGTGAAGCATGGAGCGAGCAGTTCTTC. The chain employs TRBV19 and TRBJ2-1; D remains ambiguous. V lost 5 bases and J lost 10, with 12 bases in between. CDR3 length equals 12 residues. CDR1 and CDR2 from the germline V gene are LNHDA and SQIVND (reference sequence).

This clone was counted between two and nine times. The J gene is TRBJ1-1, the V gene TRBV11-1; the D is unclear. Per germline, CDR1 SGHAT and CDR2 FQDESV (reference sequence). V was clipped by 5 bases and J by 3 bases, with 7 bases between them. CDR3 length equals 12 residues. The CDR3 DNA sequence: TGTGCCAGCAGCCTCGACTACACTGAAGCTTTCTTT. It specifies CASSLDYTEAFF.

CDR3 sequence reads: CASSLESKSDTQYF. The CDR3 DNA reads TGTGCCAGCAGCCTGGAGAGCAAATCAGATACGCAGTATTTT. V is TRBV11-3 and J is TRBJ2-3; D not certain. Germline V CDR1 and CDR2: SGHNT, YENEEA. This CDR3 spans 14 amino acids. With 5 bases removed from V and 4 bases from J, the gap between germline ends came to 13 bases.

CDR3 sequence (DNA): TGTGCCAGCAGCCAAGTCGGCGTGAGTACGGGCATTCAGTACTTC. Protein: CASSQVGVSTGIQYF. V usage is TRBV14 and J usage is TRBJ2-4, with D hard to call. CDR3 length equals 15 residues. The germline V gene has CDR1 SGHDN and CDR2 FVKESK. V shed 1 base and J shed 9 bases, with 16 bases lying between them.

This chain links TRBV24-1 with TRBJ2-2, with D maybe TRBD2 (7 bases). V was cut by 9 bases and J by 0 bases, with 10 bases left in between. Germline CDR1 is KGHDR and CDR2 is SFDVKD. The CDR3 is made up of 14 amino acids. The CDR3 loop reads CATWGGPNTGELFF. CDR3 nucleotide sequence: TGTGCCACCTGGGGGGGGCCGAACACCGGGGAGCTGTTTTTT.

The CDR3 DNA sequence: TGTGCCAGCAGTTTATCAGGGGTCTACGAGCAGTACTTC. As protein: CASSLSGVYEQYF. This chain links TRBV27 with TRBJ2-7, with TRBD1 as a possible D gene (5 bases). The ends were cut back, 0 bases at V and 3 bases at J, with 6 bases in the middle. The CDR3 spans 13 residues. Germline V CDR1 and CDR2: MNHEY, SMNVEV (reference sequence).

This chain joins TRBV5-1 and TRBJ1-1; D is possibly TRBD1 (6 bases). This CDR3 comprises 15 residues. Trimming cost V 6 bases and J 3 bases, with 18 bases left between them. Germline values: CDR1 SGHRS, CDR2 YFSETQ. The chain's CDR3 is CASKMGGAQDTEAFF. The DNA of the CDR3 is TGCGCCAGCAAGATGGGGGGGGCCCAGGACACTGAAGCTTTCTTT.